This T cell receptor beta chain was retrieved from a study of shared clonotypes between healthy human individuals. Tens of millions of PBMCs were counted before genomic DNA extraction. The team ran DNA from unsorted PBMCs on ten immunoSEQ deep assay plates for sequencing. Libraries were prepared by immunoSEQ multiplex PCR; TCRdb keeps only in-frame clonotypes and omits some of them. The table shows some 490,000 clones, with 70% to 80% occurring only once. This clone was observed a few times. Sequenced input: PBMCs. The TCR was taken from a woman in her forties in good health. Some clones in this sample may be carry-over from other donors' samples.

The CDR3 DNA sequence: TGTGCCAGCGGGGGGACAGTTTCCTACGAGCAGTACTTC. This sequence encodes CASGGTVSYEQYF. The chain has TRBV9 and TRBJ2-7, with a tentative D call TRBD1 (7 bases). The CDR3 extends over 13 amino acids. The V and J ends lost 7 bases and 1 base respectively, with 12 bases between them. CDR1 SGDLS and CDR2 YYNGEE come from the germline V gene.